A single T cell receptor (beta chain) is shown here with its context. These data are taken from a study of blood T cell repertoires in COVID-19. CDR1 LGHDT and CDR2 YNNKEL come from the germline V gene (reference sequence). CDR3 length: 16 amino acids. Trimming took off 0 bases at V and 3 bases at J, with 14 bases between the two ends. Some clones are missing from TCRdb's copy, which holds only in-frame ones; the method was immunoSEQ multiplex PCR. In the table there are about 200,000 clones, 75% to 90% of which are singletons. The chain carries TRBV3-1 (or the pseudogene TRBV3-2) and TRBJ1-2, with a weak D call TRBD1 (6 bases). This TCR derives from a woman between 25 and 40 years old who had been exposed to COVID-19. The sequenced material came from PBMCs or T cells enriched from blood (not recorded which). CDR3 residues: CASSQDRRRTDYGYTF. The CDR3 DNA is TGTGCCAGCAGCCAAGATAGGAGGCGGACAGACTATGGCTACACCTTC.